The clone carrying this T cell receptor beta chain was observed a handful of times. The antigen is unknown. Healthy Caucasians made up all donors. Via MiXCR, TCRdb re-called the 5' RACE reads, giving one row per CDR3 protein. The sample carries about 290,000 distinct CDR3 sequences, just under 9.5% recorded once. This sample is part of a study of identical twins. General study points: The authors drew conclusions from cross-sectional statistical analysis rather than following the same donors.

This sample also appeared in a second study, on yellow fever vaccine responses in identical twins.

The receptor's source is a woman under 30 in good health. The material sequenced was CD8+ T cells sorted from blood.

This CDR3 reads CASGLAHLRPGDYNEQFF. The CDR3 DNA reads as TGTGCTAGTGGTTTGGCCCATCTGCGGCCGGGGGACTACAATGAGCAGTTCTTC. The V and J genes are TRBV12-5 and TRBJ2-1, with D possibly TRBD2 on 6 matching bases. V gave up 1 base and J gave up 3 bases, with 19 bases separating them. This CDR3 is built from 18 residues. From germline, CDR1 is LGHNT and CDR2 FRNRAP.